This TCR beta chain was recorded in a study of control samples from healthy donors and cancer patients (dated by TCRdb to the early 2020s). Libraries came from the immunoSEQ multiplex PCR assay. TCRdb retrieved this table from immuneACCESS and kept in-frame rearrangements only. Not all clones are present; in checked studies, unresolved V genes account for under half, and no reason is known for the remainder. The sample includes around 78,000 clones, with about 93% observed a single time. Clones ranked in the top ten supply around 4.7% of the sample. V drops 4 bases and J drops 5 bases, leaving 11 bases in between. The CDR3 has 13 amino acids, counting the end cysteine and phenylalanine. The CDR3 DNA has 39 bases and is translated from base 1. Remarks on this clone: Its antigen has not been determined. No clone much larger than this one lies a single base away; base qualities are absent.

The sequence links TRBV12-3 or TRBV12-4 to TRBJ2-5, with a weak D call of TRBD1 (5 bases match). What was sequenced was blood. This sequence was found in a woman aged 18-30 years in good health. The DNA is TGTGCCAGCAGTTCCGCAGGGATGGAGACCCAGTACTTC. The translation is CASSSAGMETQYF.